The 4 T cell receptor beta chains below come from one sample, sequenced in a study of cytomegalovirus exposure and HLA in healthy donors. The protocol was immunoSEQ multiplex PCR, while the TCRdb copy is restricted to in-frame clones and leaves out a portion. This sample yields under 200,000 clones, of which more than 80% are seen a single time; over 2.5% belongs to the top ten. The specimen sequenced was PBMCs. The source is a young woman in good health and CMV-seropositive.

The rearrangement links TRBV29-1 to TRBJ1-2, with D perhaps matching TRBD1 (5 bases). Germline-derived CDR1 and CDR2 are SQVTM and ANQGSEA. Trimming pared 3 bases from V and 7 bases from J, leaving 9 bases between. The CDR3 is 11 amino acids. The CDR3, as DNA: TGCAGCGTTGATTTTGGGGCTGGCTACACCTTC. The encoded protein is CSVDFGAGYTF.

V gene TRBV6-1 combines with J gene TRBJ1-3; no clear D. V dropped 7 bases and J dropped 6 bases, with 7 bases sitting between them. Germline values: CDR1 MNHNS, CDR2 SASEGT. This CDR3 contains 11 residues. The DNA for the CDR3 is TGTGCCAGCACGACACTAAACACCATATATTTT. The encoded protein is CASTTLNTIYF.

This clone appeared a few times. The chain uses TRBV7-2 and TRBJ1-5; D is unclear. The CDR3 consists of 15 residues. Germline V gene sequence: CDR1 SGHTA, CDR2 FQGNSA. V was cut by 1 base and J by 7 bases, with 14 bases left in between. The CDR3 sequence is CASSLGGTVTQPQHF. Here the CDR3 DNA reads TGTGCCAGCAGCTTAGGCGGTACCGTAACCCAGCCCCAGCATTTT.

The V and J genes are TRBV30 and TRBJ2-7; D is unresolved. Trimming stripped 4 bases from V and 6 bases from J, with 13 bases between. The CDR3 contains 12 residues. CDR1 is GTSNPN and CDR2 is SVGIG in the germline V gene (reference sequence). The CDR3 is CAWTAGLGEQYF. Here the CDR3 DNA reads TGTGCCTGGACAGCAGGTCTTGGCGAGCAGTACTTC. Filled out from reference TRBV30 and TRBJ2-7, the complete variable domain reads SQTIHQWPATLVQPVGSPLSLECTVEGTSNPNLYWYRQAAGRGLQLLFYSVGIGQISSEVPQNLSASRPQDRQFILSSKKLLLSDSGFYLCAWTAGLGEQYFGPGTRLTVT.